Described below is a single TCR beta chain sequence and its context. No antigen is known for it. The data belong to a study of post-analysis software for immune sequencing data. Study context: Patients had relapsing-remitting, secondary progressive or progressive-relapsing multiple sclerosis; some lacked subtype. Points from the study as a whole: Versus controls, multiple sclerosis patients showed significantly lower diversity (normalized Chao1). Patients had higher frequencies than controls of roughly 5 TRBV segments, including TRBV5-6, TRBV5-1 and TRBV20-1. F measure clustering grouped samples strongly by preparation batch.

Incorporated into the TCR beta cDNA libraries were unique molecular identifiers, which served to reduce PCR and sequencing biases. About 500,000 cDNA molecules were obtained from approximately 0.91 to 9.4 million T cells. TCRdb re-called the PCR reads with MiXCR, one entry per CDR3 protein. The sample has hundreds of thousands of distinct CDR3 sequences, 25% to 30% seen once; the top ten hold 0.55% to 0.65%. This CDR3 comprises 16 residues. V was trimmed by 3 bases and J by 4 bases, leaving 19 bases between them. Looked up from germline, CDR1 is SGHRS and CDR2 is YFSETQ. The sequence derives from a girl aged 10 to 17 with multiple sclerosis. Sequenced material: blood. The rearrangement uses TRBV5-1 and TRBJ1-1; D gene uncertain. CDR3 in DNA: TGCGCCAGCAGCTCTTCTCCGGGCGTCCTGGGCACTGAAGCTTTCTTT. This translates into CASSSSPGVLGTEAFF.